These T cell receptor beta chains were read from a single sample in a study of T-cell memory formation after mild COVID-19. In TCRdb, the 5' RACE reads were re-called with MiXCR into one record per CDR3 protein. This sample has roughly 340,000 distinct CDR3 sequences, with 15% found just once. Sequencing was performed on PBMCs or a T cell subset sorted from them (not recorded which). The source of these receptors is a man aged 18 to 30 who had mild COVID-19 (a few samples of this study predate the infection). Cell type and time point are not known. Each CDR3 is given with its conserved first and last residue. Fields, in order: clone size, V gene, J gene, D gene, CDR3 protein, CDR3 DNA. The D gene is left open where the match is weak. Clone size is given for some rows only: seen once, a few or many times, or a class if the clone is expanded.

>many|TRBV25-1|TRBJ1-1|TRBD1
CASSGHRGRSEAFF
TGTGCCAGCAGTGGTCACAGGGGAAGGTCTGAAGCTTTCTTT
>few|TRBV10-3|TRBJ2-3|TRBD1
CAISRKGQAGDTQYF
TGTGCCATCTCAAGGAAAGGACAGGCAGGAGATACGCAGTATTTT
>.|TRBV24-1|TRBJ2-1|.
CATSDLLRGPGDEQFF
TGTGCCACCAGTGATCTTCTCAGGGGCCCCGGGGATGAGCAGTTCTTC
>.|TRBV4-1|TRBJ2-3|TRBD2
CASSQVAGAGGTDTQYF
TGCGCCAGCAGCCAAGTGGCTGGAGCGGGAGGCACAGATACGCAGTATTTT
>once|TRBV6-2/TRBV6-3|TRBJ2-1|TRBD1
CASSLWTGLRSGDNEQFF
TGTGCCAGCAGCCTCTGGACAGGGCTTAGATCGGGGGACAATGAGCAGTTCTTC
>.|TRBV5-1|TRBJ2-7|TRBD1
CASSITIGQGGTYF
TGCGCCAGCAGCATAACTATTGGACAGGGCGGGACGTACTTC
>few|TRBV5-1|TRBJ2-2|.
CASSLDSVQNTGELFF
TGCGCCAGCAGCTTGGACAGTGTACAGAACACCGGGGAGCTGTTTTTT
>.|TRBV7-2|TRBJ1-2|TRBD1
CASSKDRVYGYTF
TGTGCCAGCAGCAAAGACAGGGTCTATGGCTACACCTTC
>.|TRBV28|TRBJ1-3|.
CASSESSGGGDGNTIYF
TGTGCCAGCAGCGAAAGCTCCGGGGGTGGAGATGGAAACACCATATATTTT
>few|TRBV6-5|TRBJ1-3|.
CASSYYGAGNTIYF
TGTGCCAGCAGTTACTATGGCGCTGGAAACACCATATATTTT
>.|TRBV2|TRBJ2-1|TRBD1
CASSVQGARNEQFF
TGTGCCAGCAGTGTTCAGGGGGCGAGAAATGAGCAGTTCTTC
>few|TRBV7-9|TRBJ2-1|TRBD2
CASSYLLAVLNEQFF
TGTGCCAGCAGCTACTTACTAGCGGTACTTAATGAGCAGTTCTTC
>once|TRBV28|TRBJ2-7|.
CASSPLGATYEKYF
TGTGCCAGCAGTCCCCTGGGGGCCACCTACGAGAAGTACTTC
>.|TRBV7-2|TRBJ2-2|.
CASSLVKGGPSNTGELFF
TGTGCCAGCAGCTTGGTAAAGGGGGGCCCATCGAACACCGGGGAGCTGTTTTTT
>once|TRBV30|TRBJ2-7|.
CAWSFEVEQYF
TGTGCCTGGAGTTTCGAGGTCGAGCAGTACTTC
>few|TRBV5-1|TRBJ2-1|TRBD2
CASRAGDYNEQFF
TGCGCCAGCCGGGCGGGGGACTACAATGAGCAGTTCTTC
>.|TRBV4-1|TRBJ2-7|TRBD1
CASSQRNRGPYEQYF
TGCGCCAGCAGCCAACGGAACAGGGGTCCCTACGAGCAGTACTTC
>many|TRBV7-9|TRBJ2-4|.
CASSRFRGMTKNIQYF
TGTGCCAGCAGCCGTTTCAGGGGTATGACCAAAAACATTCAGTACTTC
>many|TRBV4-3|TRBJ2-1|.
CASSQDRIEQFF
TGCGCCAGCAGCCAAGATCGAATAGAGCAGTTCTTC
>.|TRBV5-1|TRBJ2-5|.
CASSLADRPAQETQYF
TGCGCCAGCAGCTTGGCGGATAGGCCAGCCCAAGAGACCCAGTACTTC
>few|TRBV7-7|TRBJ2-7|.
CASSPDGRFYEQYF
TGTGCCAGCAGCCCGGACGGAAGGTTTTACGAGCAGTACTTC
>few|TRBV7-2|TRBJ2-5|.
CASTIGGVSETQYF
TGTGCCAGCACCATAGGAGGAGTATCTGAGACCCAGTACTTC
>few|TRBV24-1|TRBJ2-1|TRBD2
CATSDWREYNEQFF
TGTGCCACCAGTGATTGGCGGGAGTACAATGAGCAGTTCTTC
>few|TRBV20-1|TRBJ1-5|.
CSAPQGSQPQHF
TGCAGTGCCCCACAGGGAAGTCAGCCCCAGCATTTT
>.|TRBV11-2|TRBJ1-5|.
CASSPFYSNQPQHF
TGTGCCAGCAGCCCATTCTATAGCAATCAGCCCCAGCATTTT
>.|TRBV5-4|TRBJ2-3|.
CASSSSRADTQYF
TGTGCCAGCAGCTCGTCCCGTGCAGATACGCAGTATTTT
>few|TRBV6-6|TRBJ2-6|.
CASKGSGSGANVLTF
TGTGCCAGCAAGGGGTCCGGATCTGGGGCCAACGTCCTGACTTTC
>.|TRBV9|TRBJ2-3|.
CASSVSGTDTQYF
TGTGCCAGCAGCGTATCAGGGACAGATACGCAGTATTTT
>many|TRBV10-2|TRBJ2-7|.
CASSEVVGAEQYF
TGCGCCAGCAGTGAGGTTGTGGGGGCCGAGCAGTACTTC
>few|TRBV5-1|TRBJ2-3|TRBD1
CASSWSLVGQGTDTQYF
TGCGCCAGCAGCTGGAGTTTAGTGGGACAGGGCACAGATACGCAGTATTTT
>few|TRBV5-1|TRBJ2-1|TRBD1
CASSHTRDRRHASSYNEQFF
TGCGCCAGCAGCCATACACGGGACAGGCGGCACGCTAGCTCCTACAATGAGCAGTTCTTC
>few|TRBV20-1|TRBJ2-4|.
CSAEGLAKNIQYF
TGCAGTGCTGAGGGACTAGCCAAAAACATTCAGTACTTC
>many|TRBV20-1|TRBJ2-1|.
CSARDLLRGPYNEQFF
TGCAGTGCTAGAGATCTACTACGGGGGCCGTACAATGAGCAGTTCTTC
>.|TRBV18|TRBJ1-1|.
CASSSGENTEAFF
TGTGCCAGCTCCTCGGGGGAGAACACTGAAGCTTTCTTT
>many|TRBV7-3|TRBJ2-2|TRBD2
CASSSSRGGSGELFF
TGTGCCAGCAGCTCCTCTCGGGGGGGAAGCGGGGAGCTGTTTTTT
>few|TRBV4-1|TRBJ2-1|.
CASSQVEQPNEQFF
TGCGCCAGCAGCCAAGTAGAACAGCCCAATGAGCAGTTCTTC
>few|TRBV4-1|TRBJ2-5|.
CASSNRDLRTQYF
TGCGCCAGCAGCAACCGGGACCTAAGGACCCAGTACTTC
>few|TRBV15|TRBJ2-6|.
CATSTHGAAGANVLTF
TGTGCCACCAGCACCCATGGGGCGGCTGGGGCCAACGTCCTGACTTTC
>.|TRBV12-3/TRBV12-4|TRBJ2-7|.
CASTLPPLTVCSYF
TGTGCCAGCACCCTACCTCCTCTGACAGTCTGCTCGTACTTC
>.|TRBV4-3|TRBJ1-5|TRBD1
CASSLSYGTDSNQPQHF
TGCGCCAGCAGCCTCTCATACGGGACAGATAGCAATCAGCCCCAGCATTTT
>.|TRBV29-1|TRBJ2-1|TRBD1
CSVLPGQGFAYNEQFF
TGCAGCGTTCTGCCGGGACAGGGGTTCGCCTACAATGAGCAGTTCTTC
>.|TRBV6-9|TRBJ2-3|.
CASTYERGTDTQYF
TGTGCCAGCACCTACGAGAGGGGCACAGATACGCAGTATTTT
>.|TRBV4-1|TRBJ1-2|.
CASSQLREGYGYTF
TGCGCCAGCAGCCAGCTCAGGGAAGGGTATGGCTACACCTTC
>.|TRBV5-1|TRBJ2-3|TRBD2
CASSFAGGGADTQYF
TGCGCCAGCAGCTTTGCGGGCGGGGGTGCAGATACGCAGTATTTT
>.|TRBV10-3|TRBJ2-2|.
CAISELGTGELFF
TGTGCCATCAGTGAGCTGGGCACCGGGGAGCTGTTTTTT
>.|TRBV15|TRBJ2-4|.
CATSREGVVKNIQYF
TGTGCCACCAGCAGAGAGGGGGTCGTCAAAAACATTCAGTACTTC
>.|TRBV3-1|TRBJ2-7|TRBD2
CASSQEGGYEQYF
TGTGCCAGCAGCCAAGAGGGAGGGTACGAGCAGTACTTC
>.|TRBV19|TRBJ1-1|.
CASSIQDSQAFF
TGTGCCAGTAGTATACAGGACAGCCAAGCTTTCTTT
>few|TRBV12-3/TRBV12-4|TRBJ1-5|.
CASSILVSGNQPQHF
TGTGCCAGCAGTATCCTCGTTTCGGGGAATCAGCCCCAGCATTTT
>.|TRBV29-1|TRBJ1-1|.
CSVERAGKEGTEAFF
TGCAGCGTTGAAAGGGCAGGGAAAGAGGGCACTGAAGCTTTCTTT
>.|TRBV10-3|TRBJ2-3|TRBD1
CAVGQVNTDTQYF
TGTGCCGTGGGACAGGTGAACACAGATACGCAGTATTTT
>few|TRBV6-5|TRBJ2-1|TRBD2
CASSRLAGGQYNEQFF
TGTGCCAGCAGTCGACTAGCGGGGGGACAATACAATGAGCAGTTCTTC
>few|TRBV18|TRBJ2-3|TRBD2
CASSPRLAGNTDTQYF
TGTGCCAGCTCACCTAGACTAGCGGGGAACACAGATACGCAGTATTTT
>few|TRBV5-1|TRBJ1-6|TRBD1
CASSGDSLSYNSPLHF
TGCGCCAGCAGCGGGGACAGCCTCTCCTATAATTCACCCCTCCACTTT
>.|TRBV12-3/TRBV12-4|TRBJ1-3|.
CASSVQGISGNTIYF
TGTGCCAGCAGTGTACAGGGCATCTCTGGAAACACCATATATTTT
>once|TRBV27|TRBJ2-5|.
CASSFWGNQETQYF
TGTGCCAGCAGTTTTTGGGGGAACCAAGAGACCCAGTACTTC
>.|TRBV5-1|TRBJ2-3|.
CASSQVAFGDTQYF
TGCGCCAGCAGCCAGGTTGCTTTCGGGGATACGCAGTATTTT
>.|TRBV20-1|TRBJ2-5|TRBD1
CSAQSPGQGQETQYF
TGCAGTGCTCAGTCCCCGGGACAGGGGCAAGAGACCCAGTACTTC
>.|TRBV10-2|TRBJ2-3|TRBD2
CAGLAGDTQYF
TGCGCCGGACTAGCTGGAGATACGCAGTATTTT